What follows describes a single TCR beta chain. Its antigen is as yet unknown. The sample comes from a study of cytomegalovirus exposure and HLA in healthy donors. The ends were cut back, 0 bases at V and 2 bases at J, with 9 bases in the middle. The CDR3 runs to 15 residues. Per the germline V gene, CDR1 is SGHNT and CDR2 is YYREEE (reference sequence). The PCR was carried out with 60 Vbeta primers and 13 Jbeta primers. The data were produced by immunoSEQ multiplex PCR, yet TCRdb's version contains in-frame clones alone and is incomplete. The sample carries about 90,000 clones, roughly four fifths recorded once. Study conclusions and caveats: The dataset shows that most TCR sequences were rare, while some public TCRs occurred in many donors. Further analysis, carried out later, found HLA-associated TCR beta chains more clonally expanded than equally common other chains.

The specimen sequenced was PBMCs. The TCR originated in a man aged 30 to 45 in good health and CMV-seronegative. This chain links TRBV5-4 with TRBJ2-1, with D perhaps matching TRBD2 (6 bases). The CDR3 loop is CASSLAGATYNEQFF. The DNA of the CDR3 is TGTGCCAGCAGCTTGGCGGGAGCGACCTACAATGAGCAGTTCTTC.